The 28 T cell receptor beta chains listed next were all sequenced from one sample in a study of shared clonotypes between healthy human individuals. Clones were read by immunoSEQ multiplex PCR, and TCRdb kept only the in-frame ones, dropping some. The sample carries some 2.4 million clones, 90% to 95% recorded once. Sequencing was carried out using naive CD4+ T cells from PBMCs. This sample's subset: CD45RA+ positively selected. Receptor source: a man between 18 and 35 years old in good health. Some clones in this sample may be carry-over from other donors' samples.

This chain connects TRBV29-1 to TRBJ1-1; a weak D match, TRBD1 (6 bases). The germline V gene encodes CDR1 SQVTM and CDR2 ANQGSEA. The V end was cut by 7 bases, the J end by 8 bases, with 17 bases between. The CDR3 extends over 12 amino acids. Written as DNA, the CDR3 is TGCAGCGGGGATTCGGACAGACCAGAAGCTTTCTTT. It is translated as CSGDSDRPEAFF.

The chain carries TRBV30 and TRBJ1-2; D remains ambiguous. Germline lookup yields CDR1 GTSNPN and CDR2 SVGIG (reference sequence). Trimming cost V 3 bases and J 4 bases, with 12 bases left between them. This CDR3 is built from 13 residues. CDR3 DNA: TGTGCCTGGAGAGCTGGCTCCGGCTATGGCTACACCTTC. This gives the protein CAWRAGSGYGYTF. The full variable domain, with the rest looked up from reference TRBV30 and TRBJ1-2, is SQTIHQWPATLVQPVGSPLSLECTVEGTSNPNLYWYRQAAGRGLQLLFYSVGIGQISSEVPQNLSASRPQDRQFILSSKKLLLSDSGFYLCAWRAGSGYGYTFGSGTRLTVV.

The V gene is TRBV5-6, the J gene TRBJ2-7; the match to TRBD2 covers 9 bases. Germline V lookup: CDR1 SGHDT, CDR2 YYEEEE. The CDR3 totals 17 residues. The trim removed 1 base at V and 5 bases at J, leaving 13 bases unmatched. The CDR3 protein is CASSLRVSGSLGHEQYF. For the CDR3, the DNA is TGTGCCAGCAGCTTGCGAGTTAGCGGGAGTCTTGGGCACGAGCAGTACTTC.

This chain uses TRBV6-4 with TRBJ2-5, with a weak D call TRBD2 (6 bases). The CDR3 has 14 residues. The V end was cut by 7 bases, the J end by 3 bases, with 15 bases between. Germline V gene sequence: CDR1 MRHNA, CDR2 SNTAGT. Written as DNA, the CDR3 is TGTGCCAGCACTGGAGGTAGCGGAAAAGAGACCCAGTACTTC. Protein: CASTGGSGKETQYF.

The chain has TRBV5-6 and TRBJ1-2; D call uncertain. Germline V gives CDR1 SGHDT, CDR2 YYEEEE. CDR3 length: 14 amino acids. The V end lost 3 bases, the J end lost 0 bases, and 9 bases lay between the germline ends. The CDR3 region has the DNA TGTGCCAGCAGCTGGCGGCAAGCTAACTATGGCTACACCTTC. It codes for CASSWRQANYGYTF. Combining the CDR3 with reference TRBV5-6 and TRBJ1-2 gives the whole variable domain DAGVTQSPTHLIKTRGQQVTLRCSPKSGHDTVSWYQQALGQGPQFIFQYYEEEERQRGNFPDRFSGHQFPNYSSELNVNALLLGDSALYLCASSWRQANYGYTFGSGTRLTVV.

In the case of this clone: This sample also contains other DNA sequences that code for the same CDR3. The J gene is TRBJ2-2, the V gene TRBV6-5; 7 positions match TRBD1. The length of the CDR3 is 15 residues. V was clipped by 2 bases and J by 6 bases; unmatched bases: 6. Germline V gene data show CDR1 as MNHEY and CDR2 as SVGAGI. As DNA, the CDR3 is TGTGCCAGCAGTTACAGACAGGGCGGAGCCGGGGAGCTGTTTTTT. Translated: CASSYRQGGAGELFF.

J is TRBJ2-2 and V is TRBV18; the D gene could be TRBD1 or TRBD2 (5 bases each). This CDR3 is built from 16 residues. Germline V gene data show CDR1 as KGHSH and CDR2 as LQKENI. Trimming took off 1 base at V and 0 bases at J, with 9 bases between the two ends. As DNA, the CDR3 is TGTGCCAGCTCACCACTTCGGGACCCGAACACCGGGGAGCTGTTTTTT. Residues: CASSPLRDPNTGELFF.

V and J are TRBV7-2 and TRBJ2-7, with 14 nucleotides matching TRBD2. The length of the CDR3 is 15 residues. V was clipped by 6 bases and J by 6 bases; unmatched bases: 7. The germline gives CDR1 SGHTA, CDR2 FQGNSA. CDR3 bases: TGTGCCAGCAGTTCAGAGGGACTAGCGGGAGTCGAGCAGTACTTC. As protein: CASSSEGLAGVEQYF.

The V gene is TRBV10-3, the J gene TRBJ1-1; D remains unclear. Germline V CDR1 and CDR2: ENHRY, SYGVKD. V was trimmed by 6 bases and J by 1 base, leaving 9 bases between them. The CDR3 runs to 13 residues. The CDR3 reads CAIRATENTEAFF. The CDR3 DNA follows: TGTGCCATCAGGGCGACGGAGAACACTGAAGCTTTCTTT.

The V gene is TRBV5-1, the J gene TRBJ2-7, with TRBD2 matching 14 bases. The CDR3 sequence is 19 residues long. Germline CDR1 SGHRS, CDR2 YFSETQ. V gave up 3 bases and J gave up 2 bases; unmatched junction bases: 13. This CDR3 reads CASSSASGTSGRLTYEQYF. The CDR3 nucleotides read TGCGCCAGCAGCTCGGCCTCAGGGACTAGCGGGAGATTGACCTACGAGCAGTACTTC.

On this clone: Other DNA sequences within the sample encode an identical CDR3. The J gene is TRBJ1-4, the V gene TRBV18, with a tentative D call TRBD1 (5 bases). CDR3 size: 14 residues. V lost 2 bases and J 5 bases, leaving 9 bases between the germline ends. Looked up from germline, CDR1 is KGHSH and CDR2 is LQKENI. This CDR3 is CASSPGGSNEKLFF. CDR3 sequence (DNA): TGTGCCAGCTCACCAGGGGGGTCCAATGAAAAACTGTTTTTT.

Turning to this clone: The identical CDR3 is also encoded by other nucleotide sequences in the sample. This chain connects TRBV7-6 to TRBJ2-2; no definite D call. The germline V gene encodes CDR1 SGHVS and CDR2 FNYEAQ. The CDR3 totals 16 residues. V was trimmed by 1 base and J by 0 bases, leaving 9 bases between them. The CDR3 DNA follows: TGTGCCAGCAGCTTAGTCGGAAACGCGAACACCGGGGAGCTGTTTTTT. Residues: CASSLVGNANTGELFF.

This rearrangement joins TRBV4-1 to TRBJ1-3; no firm D call. The germline V and J ends were trimmed by 1 base and 3 bases, with 4 bases remaining between them. From germline, CDR1 is MGHRA and CDR2 YSYEKL. The CDR3 contains 13 residues. The chain's CDR3 is CASSQGFGNTIYF. For the CDR3, the DNA is TGCGCCAGCAGCCAAGGTTTTGGAAACACCATATATTTT.

This chain connects TRBV27 to TRBJ1-1, with D uncertain. Per the germline V gene, CDR1 is MNHEY and CDR2 is SMNVEV (reference sequence). This CDR3 comprises 17 residues. V gave up 6 bases and J gave up 1 base, with 21 bases separating them. The CDR3 DNA is TGTGCCAGCAGAGAAAAGGCTTTTTCTTCATGGAACACTGAAGCTTTCTTT. This codes for CASREKAFSSWNTEAFF.

This rearrangement joins TRBV5-4 to TRBJ2-1, with D maybe TRBD2 (5 bases). The V gene's germline CDR1 is SGHNT and CDR2 YYREEE (reference sequence). Trimming pared 3 bases from V and 3 bases from J, leaving 13 bases between. The CDR3 contains 15 residues. The DNA for the CDR3 is TGTGCCAGCAGCTGGGAGTCCAATCGCTACAATGAGCAGTTCTTC. It translates to CASSWESNRYNEQFF.

The chain joins TRBV4-2 to TRBJ1-5, with D possibly matching TRBD1 (5 bases). V was trimmed by 4 bases and J by 6 bases, leaving 7 bases between them. Germline CDR1 is LGHNA and CDR2 is YNFKEQ. The CDR3 runs to 12 residues. The CDR3 is CASSPTGQPQHF. In DNA, the CDR3 is TGTGCCAGCAGCCCCACAGGTCAGCCCCAGCATTTT.

The CDR3 DNA is TGCGCCAGCAGCTTGGGACAGGTCATAAGCTCCTACGAGCAGTACTTC. As protein: CASSLGQVISSYEQYF. This chain uses TRBV5-1 with TRBJ2-7, with D maybe TRBD1 (6 bases). The CDR3 has 16 residues. Looked up from germline, CDR1 is SGHRS and CDR2 is YFSETQ. Trimming left V 0 bases short and J 0 bases short, with 13 bases between.

The chain is built from TRBV18 and TRBJ2-2; TRBD2 is a possible D gene (6 bases). The ends were cut back, 4 bases at V and 6 bases at J, with 9 bases in the middle. The CDR3 consists of 13 residues. The germline gives CDR1 KGHSH, CDR2 LQKENI. CDR3 nucleotides: TGTGCCAGCTCACGTTCGGGGGCCGGGGAGCTGTTTTTT. It codes for CASSRSGAGELFF. The full variable domain, its missing parts supplied by reference TRBV18 and TRBJ2-2, is NAGVMQNPRHLVRRRGQEARLRCSPMKGHSHVYWYRQLPEEGLKFMVYLQKENIIDESGMPKERFSAEFPKEGPSILRIQQVVRGDSAAYFCASSRSGAGELFFGEGSRLTVL.

The rearrangement uses TRBV7-8 and TRBJ1-2; TRBD1 aligns across 7 bases. Losses at the gene ends were 5 bases for V and 5 bases for J; bases not matched to a gene: 11. The CDR3 covers 15 residues. Looked up from germline, CDR1 is SGHVS and CDR2 is FQNEAQ. CDR3 sequence: CASSPREGAPYGYTF. The CDR3, as DNA: TGTGCCAGCAGCCCCCGGGAGGGGGCACCTTATGGCTACACCTTC. The whole variable domain, filled in from reference TRBV7-8 and TRBJ1-2, reads GAGVSQSPRYKVAKRGQDVALRCDPISGHVSLFWYQQALGQGPEFLTYFQNEAQLDKSGLPSDRFFAERPEGSVSTLKIQRTQQEDSAVYLCASSPREGAPYGYTFGSGTRLTVV.

The chain carries TRBV19 and TRBJ2-7, with a weak D call TRBD2 (6 bases). Germline V CDR1 and CDR2: LNHDA, SQIVND (reference sequence). V was trimmed by 5 bases and J by 3 bases, leaving 17 bases between them. The CDR3 contains 15 residues. CDR3 bases: TGTGCCAGTAGTGGGTGGGGGGAAGCACACTACGAGCAGTACTTC. It is translated as CASSGWGEAHYEQYF.

This rearrangement joins TRBV11-2 to TRBJ2-1; D gene uncertain. The CDR3 has 13 amino acids. V lost 4 bases and J 12 bases, leaving 16 bases between the germline ends. The germline CDR1 and CDR2 sequences are SGHAT and FQNNGV. The CDR3: CASSSRGPTSQFF. CDR3 DNA: TGTGCCAGCAGCTCCCGTGGCCCTACTTCGCAGTTCTTC.

The rearrangement links TRBV6-6 to TRBJ2-2; 9 nucleotides align to TRBD1. The germline V gene encodes CDR1 MNHNY and CDR2 SVGAGI (reference sequence). The ends lost 5 bases at V and 6 bases at J; junction bases unmatched: 7. The CDR3 contains 15 residues. DNA for the CDR3: TGTGCCAGCAGTACCGGGACAGGGACCTCCGGGGAGCTGTTTTTT. This gives the protein CASSTGTGTSGELFF.

The chain employs TRBV7-2 and TRBJ2-3, with TRBD1 as a possible D gene (6 bases). The CDR3 sequence is 17 residues long. CDR1 and CDR2 (germline): SGHTA, FQGNSA. With 1 base removed from V and 0 bases from J, the gap between germline ends came to 14 bases. Here the CDR3 reads CASSLGVRGPSTDTQYF. As DNA, the CDR3 is TGTGCCAGCAGCTTAGGCGTCAGGGGACCTAGCACAGATACGCAGTATTTT.

The chain uses TRBV2 and TRBJ2-2; D remains unclear. Trimming shortened V by 7 bases and J by 0 bases, and 12 bases separated the two germline ends. Germline-derived CDR1 and CDR2 are SNHLY and FYNNEI. This CDR3 contains 15 residues. The CDR3 loop reads CASKGWTANTGELFF. CDR3 nucleotide sequence: TGTGCCAGCAAGGGTTGGACCGCGAACACCGGGGAGCTGTTTTTT. The whole variable domain, filled in from reference TRBV2 and TRBJ2-2, reads EPEVTQTPSHQVTQMGQEVILRCVPISNHLYFYWYRQILGQKVEFLVSFYNNEISEKSEIFDDQFSVERPDGSNFTLKIRSTKLEDSAMYFCASKGWTANTGELFFGEGSRLTVL.

The chain combines TRBV28 with TRBJ2-3; 7 bases line up with TRBD2. Germline lookup yields CDR1 MDHEN and CDR2 SYDVKM. J lost 6 bases, V lost 5 bases, and 11 bases had no gene match. This CDR3 spans 15 amino acids. CDR3 in amino acids: CASSGRAGNIDTQYF. Here the CDR3 DNA reads TGTGCCAGCAGTGGTCGAGCGGGAAATATTGATACGCAGTATTTT.

V and J are TRBV5-4 and TRBJ2-7; D is ambiguous. This CDR3 is 13 amino acids long. V dropped 2 bases and J dropped 0 bases, with 6 bases sitting between them. Germline lookup yields CDR1 SGHNT and CDR2 YYREEE (reference sequence). CDR3 in amino acids: CASSFGRSYEQYF. The CDR3 coding sequence is TGTGCCAGCAGCTTTGGACGCTCCTACGAGCAGTACTTC.

This clone was detected once. The sample has other DNA sequences that encode this CDR3 too. The V call is TRBV28, the J call TRBJ2-7; TRBD2 aligns across 8 bases. CDR1 and CDR2 from the germline V gene are MDHEN and SYDVKM. The length of the CDR3 is 13 residues. After removal of 5 bases from V and 4 bases from J, the junction contained 4 bases not matched to a gene. The CDR3 DNA follows: TGTGCCAGCAGTAGCGGGAGCTCTTACGAGCAGTACTTC. Residues: CASSSGSSYEQYF.

The CDR3 nucleotides are TGTGCCAGTAGTATAATTTTAGTAATGGACCGCGGATCGGGTCCCTACGAGCAGTACTTC. Encoded protein: CASSIILVMDRGSGPYEQYF. The chain joins TRBV19 to TRBJ2-7; D call uncertain. V lost 2 bases, J lost 2 bases, and 28 bases lay in between. This CDR3 region has 20 residues. Per the germline V gene, CDR1 is LNHDA and CDR2 is SQIVND (reference sequence).